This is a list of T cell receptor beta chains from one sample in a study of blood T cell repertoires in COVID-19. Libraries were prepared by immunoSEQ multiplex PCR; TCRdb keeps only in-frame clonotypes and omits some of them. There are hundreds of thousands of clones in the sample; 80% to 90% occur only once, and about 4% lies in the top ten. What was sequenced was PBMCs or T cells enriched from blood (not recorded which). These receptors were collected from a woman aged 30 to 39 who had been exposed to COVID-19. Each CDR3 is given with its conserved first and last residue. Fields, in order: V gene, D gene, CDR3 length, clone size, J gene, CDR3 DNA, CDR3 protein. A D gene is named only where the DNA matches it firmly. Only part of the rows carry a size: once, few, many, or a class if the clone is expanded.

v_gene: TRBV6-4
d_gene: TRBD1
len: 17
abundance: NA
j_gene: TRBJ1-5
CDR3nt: TGTGCCAGATCTTACCGGGACAGATTATTCTGGCATCAGCCCCAGCATTTT
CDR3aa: CARSYRDRLFWHQPQHF

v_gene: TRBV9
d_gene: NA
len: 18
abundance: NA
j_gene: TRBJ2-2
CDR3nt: TGTGCCAGCAGCCCCCTCGGTGGGGGGACCGCGAACACCGGGGAGCTGTTTTTT
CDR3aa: CASSPLGGGTANTGELFF

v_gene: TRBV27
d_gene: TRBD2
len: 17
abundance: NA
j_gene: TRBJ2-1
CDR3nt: TGTGCCAGCAGTCCCCTGGACAGCGGGGGGATTCACAATGAGCAGTTCTTC
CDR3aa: CASSPLDSGGIHNEQFF

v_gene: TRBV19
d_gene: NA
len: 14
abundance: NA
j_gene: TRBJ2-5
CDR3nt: TGTGCCAGTAGTATTTGGGCAGATCAAGAGACCCAGTACTTC
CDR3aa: CASSIWADQETQYF

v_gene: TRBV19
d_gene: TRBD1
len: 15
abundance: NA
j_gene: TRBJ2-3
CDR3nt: TGTGCCAGTAGTCTAGGGACAGGGGGCGCAGATACGCAGTATTTT
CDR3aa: CASSLGTGGADTQYF

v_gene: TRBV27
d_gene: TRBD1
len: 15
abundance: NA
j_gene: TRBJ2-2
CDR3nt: TGTGCCAGCAGTTTATCCGGACAGGGCACCGGGGAGCTGTTTTTT
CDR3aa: CASSLSGQGTGELFF

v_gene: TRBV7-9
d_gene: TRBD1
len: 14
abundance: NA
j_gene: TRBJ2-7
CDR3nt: TGTGCCAGCAGCTTACCGGGACAGGTTAGCGAGCAGTACTTC
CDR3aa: CASSLPGQVSEQYF

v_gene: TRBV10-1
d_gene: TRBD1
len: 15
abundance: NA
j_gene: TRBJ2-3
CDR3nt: TGCGCCAGCAGTCCCGGACAGGGAAGCACAGATACGCAGTATTTT
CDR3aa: CASSPGQGSTDTQYF

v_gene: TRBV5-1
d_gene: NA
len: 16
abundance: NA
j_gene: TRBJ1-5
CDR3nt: TGCGCCAGCAGCTTGAATCCGGGATATAGCAATCAGCCCCAGCATTTT
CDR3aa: CASSLNPGYSNQPQHF

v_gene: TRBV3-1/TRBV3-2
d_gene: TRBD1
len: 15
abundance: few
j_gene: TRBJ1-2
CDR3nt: TGTGCCAGCAGCCAAGGTCTCCAGGACAGGGTCGGCTACACCTTC
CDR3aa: CASSQGLQDRVGYTF

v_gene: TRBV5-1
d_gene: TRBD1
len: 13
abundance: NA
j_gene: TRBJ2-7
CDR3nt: TGCGCCAGCAGCTCCAAAGGACAGGAAGTGCAGTACTTC
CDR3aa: CASSSKGQEVQYF

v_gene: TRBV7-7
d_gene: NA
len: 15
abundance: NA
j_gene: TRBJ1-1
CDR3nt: TGTGCTAGCAGCTTACACAGGGAGGGGGACACTGAAGCTTTCTTT
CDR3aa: CASSLHREGDTEAFF

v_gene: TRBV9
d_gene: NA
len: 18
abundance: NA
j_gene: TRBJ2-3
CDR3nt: TGTGCCAGCAGCGTAGGGTCCGTACGATACCCGAGAATTGATACGCAGTATTTT
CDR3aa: CASSVGSVRYPRIDTQYF

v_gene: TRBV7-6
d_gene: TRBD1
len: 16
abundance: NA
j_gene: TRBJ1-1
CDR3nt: TGTGCCAGCAGCTTACAGGGGGAAGGAGAGGACACTGAAGCTTTCTTT
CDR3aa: CASSLQGEGEDTEAFF

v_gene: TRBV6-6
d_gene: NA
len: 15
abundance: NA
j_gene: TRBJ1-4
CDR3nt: TGTGCCAGCAGTTACCCCGGGGTGGGAGGAGAAAAACTGTTTTTT
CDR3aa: CASSYPGVGGEKLFF

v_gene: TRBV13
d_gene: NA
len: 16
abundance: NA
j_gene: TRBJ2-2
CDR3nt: TGTGCCAGCAGCTTACGGGGGGCGCAGAACACCGGGGAGCTGTTTTTT
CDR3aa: CASSLRGAQNTGELFF

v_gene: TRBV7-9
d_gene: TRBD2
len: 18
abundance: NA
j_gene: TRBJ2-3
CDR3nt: TGTGCCAGCAGCTTAGGGCTACTAGCGGGGGACAGCACAGATACGCAGTATTTT
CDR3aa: CASSLGLLAGDSTDTQYF

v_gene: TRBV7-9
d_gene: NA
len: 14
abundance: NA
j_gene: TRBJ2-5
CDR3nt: TGTGCCAGCAGCTTGGCCAGGGGTTGGGAGACCCAGTACTTC
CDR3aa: CASSLARGWETQYF

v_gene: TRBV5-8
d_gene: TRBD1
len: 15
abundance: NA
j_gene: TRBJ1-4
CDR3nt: TGTGCCAGCAGCGCCCGACAGGGGGCAGGGGAAAAACTGTTTTTT
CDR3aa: CASSARQGAGEKLFF

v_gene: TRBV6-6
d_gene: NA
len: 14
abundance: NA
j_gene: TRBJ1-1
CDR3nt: TGTGCCAGCAGTCCTCCCGACAGGAACACTGAAGCTTTCTTT
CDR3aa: CASSPPDRNTEAFF

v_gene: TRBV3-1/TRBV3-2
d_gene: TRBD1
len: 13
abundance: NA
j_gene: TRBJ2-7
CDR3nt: TGTGCCAGCAGCCAAAGACAGGGACGGGAGCAGTACTTC
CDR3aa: CASSQRQGREQYF

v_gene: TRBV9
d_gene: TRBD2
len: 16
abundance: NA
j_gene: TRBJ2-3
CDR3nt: TGTGCCAGCGGACTAGCGGGGGGCGCTAGCACAGATACGCAGTATTTT
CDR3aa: CASGLAGGASTDTQYF

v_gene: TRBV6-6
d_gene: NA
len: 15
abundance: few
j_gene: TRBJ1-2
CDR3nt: TGTGCCAGCAGCACATCAAGCGGGGGGGGCTATGGCTACACCTTC
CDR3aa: CASSTSSGGGYGYTF

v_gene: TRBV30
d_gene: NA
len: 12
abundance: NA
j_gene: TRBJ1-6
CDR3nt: TGTGCCTGGGGGAGCGGCAATTCACCCCTCCACTTT
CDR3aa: CAWGSGNSPLHF

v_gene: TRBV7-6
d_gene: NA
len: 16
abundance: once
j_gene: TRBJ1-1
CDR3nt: TGTGCCAGCAGCCCCTCCTGGAGCTCCGGGAACACTGAAGCTTTCTTT
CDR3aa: CASSPSWSSGNTEAFF

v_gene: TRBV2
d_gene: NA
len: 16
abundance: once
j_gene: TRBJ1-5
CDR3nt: TGTGCCAGCAGCTCAATACCCGGGGGGAACAATCAGCCCCAGCATTTT
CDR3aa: CASSSIPGGNNQPQHF

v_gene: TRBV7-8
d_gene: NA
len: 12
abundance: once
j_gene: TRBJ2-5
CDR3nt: TGTGCCAGCAGTCTACAGCAAGAGACCCAGTACTTC
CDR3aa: CASSLQQETQYF

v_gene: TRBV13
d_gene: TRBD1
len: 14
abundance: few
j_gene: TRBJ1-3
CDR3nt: TGTGCCAGCAGCACCCGACAGGGAACGGACACCATATATTTT
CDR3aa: CASSTRQGTDTIYF

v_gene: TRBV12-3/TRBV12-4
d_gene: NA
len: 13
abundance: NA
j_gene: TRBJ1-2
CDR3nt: TGTGCCAGCAGTTTAGCGACAGTCCTGGGGTACACCTTC
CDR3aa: CASSLATVLGYTF

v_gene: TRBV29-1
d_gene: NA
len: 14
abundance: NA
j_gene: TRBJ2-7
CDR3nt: TGCAGCGTTGAATTTCAGGGTAGCTCCTACGAGCAGTACTTC
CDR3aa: CSVEFQGSSYEQYF

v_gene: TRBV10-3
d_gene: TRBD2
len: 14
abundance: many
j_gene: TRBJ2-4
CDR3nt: TGTGCCGCCGCTAGCGGGGGGGCCCTGGACATTCAGTACTTC
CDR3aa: CAAASGGALDIQYF

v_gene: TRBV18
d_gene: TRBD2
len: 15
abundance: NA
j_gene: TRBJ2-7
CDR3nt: TGTGCCAGCTCACGGACTAGCGGAGGCTCCTACGAGCAGTACTTC
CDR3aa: CASSRTSGGSYEQYF

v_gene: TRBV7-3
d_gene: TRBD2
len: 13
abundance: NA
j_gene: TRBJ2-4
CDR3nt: TGTGCCAGCAGTTCGGGGAGGGGTGACATTCAGTACTTC
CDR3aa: CASSSGRGDIQYF

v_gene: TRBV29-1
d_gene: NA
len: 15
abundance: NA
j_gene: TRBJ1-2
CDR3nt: TGCAGCGTTCCCCCCTGGAGCCTGGAAGGGGATGGCTACACCTTC
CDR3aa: CSVPPWSLEGDGYTF

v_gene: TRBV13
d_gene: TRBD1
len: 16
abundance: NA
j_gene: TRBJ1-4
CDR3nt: TGTGCCAGCAGCGCCAACAGGGGAAGAACTAATGAAAAACTGTTTTTT
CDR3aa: CASSANRGRTNEKLFF

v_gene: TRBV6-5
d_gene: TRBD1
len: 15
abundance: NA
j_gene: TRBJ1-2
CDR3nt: TGTGCCAGCAGAAGGACAGGGGGCACGTTGGATGGCTACACCTTC
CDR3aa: CASRRTGGTLDGYTF

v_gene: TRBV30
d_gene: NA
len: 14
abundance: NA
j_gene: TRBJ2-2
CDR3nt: TGTGCCTGGAGTGTGACCGCGGGCACCGGGGAGCTGTTTTTT
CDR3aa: CAWSVTAGTGELFF

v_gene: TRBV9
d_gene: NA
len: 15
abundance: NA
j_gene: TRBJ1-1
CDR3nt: TGTGCCAGCAGCGTAGGAGACAGGATCAACACTGAAGCTTTCTTT
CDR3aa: CASSVGDRINTEAFF

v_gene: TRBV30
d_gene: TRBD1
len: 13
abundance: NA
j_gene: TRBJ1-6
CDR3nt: TGTGCCTGGAGCGGACAGGCGAATTCACCCCTCCACTTT
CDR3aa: CAWSGQANSPLHF

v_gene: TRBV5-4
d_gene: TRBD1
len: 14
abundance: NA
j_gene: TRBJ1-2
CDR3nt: TGTGCCAGCAGCTTGGGCGACAGGGGAGATGGCTACACCTTC
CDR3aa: CASSLGDRGDGYTF

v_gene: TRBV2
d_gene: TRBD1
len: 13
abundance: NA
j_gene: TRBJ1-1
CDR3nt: TGTGCCAGCAGTGGGACAGGGGTTAAGGAAGCTTTCTTT
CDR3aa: CASSGTGVKEAFF

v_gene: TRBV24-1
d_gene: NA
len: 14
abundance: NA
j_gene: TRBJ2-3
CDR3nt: TGTGCCACCAGTGGGGGGCCTACTCTGGATACGCAGTATTTT
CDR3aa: CATSGGPTLDTQYF

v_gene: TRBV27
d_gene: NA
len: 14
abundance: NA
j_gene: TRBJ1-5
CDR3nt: TGTGCCAGCAGCCAAGGGACAAAAGTACAGCCCCAGCATTTT
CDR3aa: CASSQGTKVQPQHF

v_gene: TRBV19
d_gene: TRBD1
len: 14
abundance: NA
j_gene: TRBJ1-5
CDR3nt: TGTGCCAGTAGTATATTCGGAGGGGGCCAGCCCCAGCATTTT
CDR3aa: CASSIFGGGQPQHF

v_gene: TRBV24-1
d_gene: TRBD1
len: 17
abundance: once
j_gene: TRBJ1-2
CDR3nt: TGTGCCACCAGTGATTTGGGGACAGGGGGCCCCAACTATGGCTACACCTTC
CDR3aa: CATSDLGTGGPNYGYTF

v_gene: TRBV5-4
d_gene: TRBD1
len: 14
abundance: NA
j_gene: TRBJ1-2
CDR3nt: TGTGCCACCTACCAGGGGGCCCTAGCTTGGGGCTACACCTTC
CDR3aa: CATYQGALAWGYTF

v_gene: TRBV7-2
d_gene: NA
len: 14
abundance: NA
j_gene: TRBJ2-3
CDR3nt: TGTGCCAGCAGTCCCTGGCCTAGCACAGATACGCAGTATTTT
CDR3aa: CASSPWPSTDTQYF

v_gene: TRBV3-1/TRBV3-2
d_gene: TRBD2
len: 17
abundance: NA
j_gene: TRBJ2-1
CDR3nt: TGTGCCAGCAGCCTGAGCGGTAGCGGGGGGGCTCGCAATGAGCAGTTCTTC
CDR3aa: CASSLSGSGGARNEQFF

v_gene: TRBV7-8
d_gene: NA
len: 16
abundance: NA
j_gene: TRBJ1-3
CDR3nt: TGTGCCAGCAGCCCACCGGCAGGTCGCTCTGGAAACACCATATATTTT
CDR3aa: CASSPPAGRSGNTIYF

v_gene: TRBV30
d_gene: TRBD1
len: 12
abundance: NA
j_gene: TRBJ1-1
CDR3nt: TGTGCCTGGAGTCCCACAGGGGATAAAGCTTTCTTT
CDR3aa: CAWSPTGDKAFF

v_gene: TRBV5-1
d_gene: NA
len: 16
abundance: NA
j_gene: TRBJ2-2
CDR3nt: TGCGCCAGCAGCTTGGTAAGAGTCTCCGTCACCGGGGAGCTGTTTTTT
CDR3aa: CASSLVRVSVTGELFF

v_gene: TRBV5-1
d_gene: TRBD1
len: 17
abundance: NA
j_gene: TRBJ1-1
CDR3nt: TGCGCCAGCAAAAGGGAGTCCCCGCGGAGGGGGCAAGCTGAAGCTTTCTTT
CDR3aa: CASKRESPRRGQAEAFF

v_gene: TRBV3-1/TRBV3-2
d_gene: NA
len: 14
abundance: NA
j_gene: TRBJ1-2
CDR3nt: TGTGCCAGCAGCCAAGCTGGCAGCTATAGCGGCTACACCTTC
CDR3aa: CASSQAGSYSGYTF